This is a list of T cell receptor beta chains from one sample in a study of T cell repertoires in cytomegalovirus infection. MiXCR was run by TCRdb on the reads, yielding one entry per CDR3 protein. The sample yields about a million distinct CDR3 sequences, 30% to 40% seen once. These receptors' antigens are unknown. Sample: cultured CD8+ T cells from PBMCs, taken from culture after CMV antigen stimulation. The receptors were gathered from a human donor in good health (CMV status not recorded). Some clones in this sample may be carry-over from other donors' samples. Each CDR3 is given with its conserved first and last residue. The order of the fields is V gene, J gene, D gene, clone size, CDR3 DNA, CDR3 protein. D genes are given only for firm matches. Size tells how often a clone was seen (once, few, many) or the class of an expanded clone, and some rows leave it out.

TRBV27	TRBJ1-3	.	few	TGTGCCAGCAGTTCGGGGGCCGGGGGCACCATATATTTT	CASSSGAGGTIYF
TRBV10-3	TRBJ1-2	.	.	TGTGCCATCAGTGATCCTGGGGGGAGCTATGGCTACACCTTC	CAISDPGGSYGYTF
TRBV4-3	TRBJ2-5	TRBD2	few	TGCGCCAGCAGCCCAGAAGCAATTACTAGCGGGGGCCACCCAGGAACCCAGTACTTC	CASSPEAITSGGHPGTQYF
TRBV6-1	TRBJ2-3	TRBD1	.	TGTGCCAGCAGTGAAGTGGGGACAGGATCCACAGATACGCAGTATTTT	CASSEVGTGSTDTQYF
TRBV19	TRBJ1-5	.	few	TGTGCCAGTAGTATCGGGCTGAGCAATCAGCCCCAGCATTTT	CASSIGLSNQPQHF
TRBV7-9	TRBJ2-7	.	.	TGTGCCAGCAGGTGGGACCAGGGGACCTACGAGCAGTACTTC	CASRWDQGTYEQYF
TRBV9	TRBJ1-1	.	.	TGTGCCAGCAGCGTAGTAGTGGGGAACAGGGAATGGGGGACTGAAGCTTTCTTT	CASSVVVGNREWGTEAFF
TRBV7-2	TRBJ1-1	.	few	TGTGCCAGCAGATTCGTAGGACGGCGGAACACTGAAGCTTTCTTT	CASRFVGRRNTEAFF
TRBV18	TRBJ2-1	.	.	TGTGCCAGCTCACCATGGGGACTGTCGGGCCATGAGCAGTTCTTC	CASSPWGLSGHEQFF
TRBV7-6	TRBJ1-1	.	few	TGTGCCAGCAGCTTAGCGGTAGGGGACTTGAACACTGAAGCTTTCTTT	CASSLAVGDLNTEAFF
TRBV6-1	TRBJ2-1	.	few	TGTGCCAGCAGTCTATCCCCTGACAGTTACAATGAGCAGTTCTTC	CASSLSPDSYNEQFF
TRBV7-6	TRBJ2-2	.	many	TGTGCCAGCAGCTGGGCAGGGAACACCGGGGAGCTGTTTTTT	CASSWAGNTGELFF
TRBV4-3	TRBJ2-1	TRBD1	.	TGCGCCAGCAGCCGAACAGGGGGCCCGGTCAATGAGCAGTTCTTC	CASSRTGGPVNEQFF
TRBV6-2/TRBV6-3	TRBJ2-1	.	.	TGTGCCAGCGGACTGTCGGGCGGGTCTGGGAATGAGCAGTTCTTC	CASGLSGGSGNEQFF
TRBV27	TRBJ2-7	.	many	TGTGCCAGCAGCTTTGGGGGGAGCTACGAGCAGTACTTC	CASSFGGSYEQYF
TRBV10-3	TRBJ2-7	.	few	TGTGCCATCGCGAGGAAGGAGGACGAGCAGTACTTC	CAIARKEDEQYF
TRBV4-2	TRBJ1-4	.	few	TGTGCCAGCAGCCAAGTGGGGCAGGCAACTAATGAAAAACTGTTTTTT	CASSQVGQATNEKLFF
TRBV2	TRBJ2-5	.	.	TGTGCCACCACGCCCACACAGGGAGAAGAGACCCAGTACTTC	CATTPTQGEETQYF
TRBV27	TRBJ2-1	TRBD2	.	TGTGCCAGCAGTTTATATTGGGGACTAAAGAATGAGCAGTTCTTC	CASSLYWGLKNEQFF
TRBV6-5	TRBJ1-1	TRBD1	.	TGTGCCAGCAGTACCAGACAGGGGAAGAACACTGAAGCTTTCTTT	CASSTRQGKNTEAFF
TRBV7-2	TRBJ1-1	.	many	TGTGCCAGCAGCATGACACAAAACACTGAAGCTTTCTTT	CASSMTQNTEAFF
TRBV15	TRBJ1-1	.	few	TGTGCCACCAGCAGAGACCCAAGTAGTCCTGAAGCTTTCTTT	CATSRDPSSPEAFF
TRBV4-1	TRBJ1-5	TRBD1	.	TGTGCCAGCAGCCAAGGGGACAGCCTCAATCAGCCCCAGCATTTT	CASSQGDSLNQPQHF
TRBV10-2	TRBJ1-1	.	.	TGCGCCAGCAGTGCGAATCTACTACCGGCACCCAACACTGAAGCTTTCTTT	CASSANLLPAPNTEAFF
TRBV27	TRBJ2-3	.	.	TGTGCCAGCAGTTCTATGTCGGCAATCACAGATACGCAGTATTTT	CASSSMSAITDTQYF
TRBV7-6	TRBJ2-5	.	many	TGTGCCAGCAGCACCTACAGGGATGGGCAAGAGACCCAGTACTTC	CASSTYRDGQETQYF
TRBV7-9	TRBJ2-7	TRBD1	.	TGTGCCAGCAGGTCTGACAGGGGGACCTACGAGCAGTACTTC	CASRSDRGTYEQYF
TRBV2	TRBJ1-4	TRBD1	few	TGTGCCAGCAGAACAGGGACAGGTTGGATTAATGAAAAACTGTTTTTT	CASRTGTGWINEKLFF
TRBV20-1	TRBJ2-1	TRBD1	.	TGCAGTGCTAGAAGGACAGGTTTCGGGTCCTACAATGAGCAGTTCTTC	CSARRTGFGSYNEQFF
TRBV6-1	TRBJ1-1	TRBD1	.	TGTGCCAGCAGTGACCACCAGGGGGTGAACACTGAAGCTTTCTTT	CASSDHQGVNTEAFF
TRBV7-8	TRBJ1-4	.	many	TGTGCCAGCAGCCTATGGGACAATCCAACTAATGAAAAACTGTTTTTT	CASSLWDNPTNEKLFF
TRBV7-2	TRBJ1-1	.	.	TGTGCCAGCAGCTACCGGACAGCCAACAATGAAGCTTTCTTT	CASSYRTANNEAFF
TRBV24-1	TRBJ2-1	TRBD2	.	TGTGCCACCAGTGAGCGGGGGGCCCTCTACAATGAGCAGTTCTTC	CATSERGALYNEQFF
TRBV5-4	TRBJ2-1	TRBD2	few	TGTGCCAGCAGCGGCGGACTAGTTTCCTTCAATGAGCAGTTCTTC	CASSGGLVSFNEQFF
TRBV25-1	TRBJ2-3	.	.	TGTGCCAGCAGTGAAAGGGGGAACACAGATACGCAGTATTTT	CASSERGNTDTQYF
TRBV10-3	TRBJ1-1	.	.	TGTGCCATCAGTGAGTCGAAGGAAGGGAACACTGAAGCTTTCTTT	CAISESKEGNTEAFF
TRBV28	TRBJ1-2	TRBD1	.	TGTGCCAGCAGTCTGCGACAGGGGTGGTACTATGGCTACACCTTC	CASSLRQGWYYGYTF
TRBV7-3	TRBJ1-2	.	many	TGTGCCAGCAGCTTAACGGGCAGGGGCCCCTTCTATGGCTACACCTTC	CASSLTGRGPFYGYTF